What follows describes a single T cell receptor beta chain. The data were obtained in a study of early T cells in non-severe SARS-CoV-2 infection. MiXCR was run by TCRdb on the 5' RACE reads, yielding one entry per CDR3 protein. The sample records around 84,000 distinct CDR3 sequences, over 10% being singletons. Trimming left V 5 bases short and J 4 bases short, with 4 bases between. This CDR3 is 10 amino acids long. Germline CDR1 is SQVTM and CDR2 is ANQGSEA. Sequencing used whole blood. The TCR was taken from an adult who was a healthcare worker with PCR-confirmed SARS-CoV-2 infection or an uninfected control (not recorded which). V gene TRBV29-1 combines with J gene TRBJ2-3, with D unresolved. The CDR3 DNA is TGCAGCGTTCTACCAGATACGCAGTATTTT. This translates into CSVLPDTQYF.